This T cell receptor beta chain is from a study of T cell responses to AZD1222 COVID-19 vaccine. The CDR3 is 16 residues long. Trimming stripped 4 bases from V and 6 bases from J, with 18 bases between. Germline-derived CDR1 and CDR2 are MDHEN and SYDVKM. Findings and limits, study-wide: Just six people given AZD1222 tested seropositive at baseline.

About this clone itself: Its antigen is as yet unknown.

Assay used: immunoSEQ multiplex PCR; TCRdb lists only in-frame clones, some missing. Here the sample spans 150,000 or so clones, over 90% being singletons. The sequence was collected from an adult who received the AZD1222 COVID-19 vaccine. The source was peripheral blood, collected 28 days after the second AZD1222 dose. J is TRBJ1-4 and V is TRBV28, with a tentative D call TRBD1 (5 bases). The CDR3 sequence is CASSSLGERSYEKLFF. The CDR3 DNA is TGTGCCAGCAGTTCCTTGGGGGAGAGATCTTATGAAAAACTGTTTTTT.